This entry lists 6 T cell receptor beta chains sequenced from one sample in a study of blood T cell repertoires in COVID-19. Clones were read by immunoSEQ multiplex PCR, and TCRdb kept only the in-frame ones, dropping some. Among 90,000 to 150,000 clones listed, more than 75% were seen once. The sample taken for sequencing was peripheral blood. Every receptor here comes from a man in his sixties with acute or convalescent COVID-19.

The V call is TRBV28, the J call TRBJ1-1, with 8 bases fitting TRBD1. After removal of 3 bases from V and 5 bases from J, the junction contained 8 bases not matched to a gene. CDR3 length: 15 residues. The germline gives CDR1 MDHEN, CDR2 SYDVKM. The CDR3 DNA is TGTGCCAGCAGTTTTTGGCAGGGGGCAAGAACTGAAGCTTTCTTT. This gives the protein CASSFWQGARTEAFF.

This chain joins TRBV4-2 and TRBJ1-3; no clear D. V was cut by 4 bases and J by 0 bases, with 4 bases left in between. The CDR3 consists of 13 residues. Germline CDR1 is LGHNA and CDR2 is YNFKEQ. This CDR3 reads CASSRSSGNTIYF. CDR3 sequence (DNA): TGTGCCAGCAGCCGTAGCTCTGGAAACACCATATATTTT.

CDR3 DNA sequence: TGTGCCAGCCAGACAGGGGTATTTGCCCACAATGAGCAGTTCTTC. It codes for CASQTGVFAHNEQFF. The genes are TRBV6-5 and TRBJ2-1, with TRBD1 matching over 8 bases. CDR3 length equals 15 residues. CDR1 is MNHEY and CDR2 is SVGAGI in the germline V gene. The V gene end was trimmed by 8 bases and the J gene end by 5 bases; junction bases not matched to a gene: 11.

The rearrangement joins TRBV4-3 to TRBJ2-4; TRBD2 agrees at 9 bases. The CDR3 spans 13 residues. Per germline, CDR1 LGHNA and CDR2 YSLEER. Unmatched junction bases numbered 0, after V lost 2 bases and J lost 7 bases. CDR3 in amino acids: CASSQTSGNIQYF. CDR3 bases: TGCGCCAGCAGCCAAACTAGCGGGAACATTCAGTACTTC.

The chain combines TRBV9 with TRBJ1-6, with TRBD1 matching over 10 bases. The V gene end was trimmed by 3 bases and the J gene end by 8 bases; junction bases not matched to a gene: 8. The CDR3 is 16 amino acids. CDR1 and CDR2 (germline): SGDLS, YYNGEE. The CDR3: CASSAGTGVSDSPLHF. As DNA, the CDR3 is TGTGCCAGCAGCGCGGGGACAGGGGTCTCCGATTCACCCCTCCACTTT.

V usage is TRBV5-4 and J usage is TRBJ2-5; TRBD2 agrees at 8 bases. J lost 5 bases, V lost 4 bases, and 10 bases had no gene match. The length of the CDR3 is 15 residues. From germline, CDR1 is SGHNT and CDR2 YYREEE (reference sequence). CDR3 loop: CASSPPGLAVETQYF. The CDR3, as DNA: TGTGCCAGCAGCCCCCCCGGACTAGCAGTTGAGACCCAGTACTTC.